This T cell receptor beta chain was observed in a study of cytomegalovirus exposure and HLA in healthy donors. Points from the study as a whole: One later analysis reportedly identified an Asian-associated ancestry cluster that showed fewer N-insertions than the approximately 710-donor mean. Some V segments, TRBV6-2 and TRBV6-3 among them, were indistinguishable and were therefore excluded. Sequences of the TCR beta chain were said to predict the HLA-A and HLA-B alleles of most subjects accurately.

Turning to this clone: Its antigen is as yet unknown.

In the PCR, 60 Vbeta and 13 Jbeta primers were used. Data came from immunoSEQ multiplex PCR; TCRdb stores just in-frame clones and leaves some out. The data contain about 85,000 clones, about 80% of them singletons. Trimming removed 1 base at V and 2 bases at J, with 13 bases between. Germline CDR1 and CDR2: SGHRS and YFSETQ. This CDR3 is 15 amino acids long. The chain carries TRBV5-1 and TRBJ2-7, with D possibly TRBD2 on 6 matching bases. Sequencing was performed on PBMCs. The TCR originated in a man in his forties or fifties in good health and CMV-seropositive. CDR3 sequence: CASSLNSGPTYEQYF. Written as DNA, the CDR3 is TGCGCCAGCAGCTTGAACAGCGGGCCTACCTACGAGCAGTACTTC.